These 2 T cell receptor beta chains were all obtained from the same sample, sequenced in a study of CD8+CD57+ T cells in acquired aplastic anemia. Patients picked for sequencing had shown CD8+CD57+ cell expansion detected by flow cytometry. Template material for TCR beta VDJ and CDR3 profiling consisted of genomic DNA. TCRdb itself ran the reads through MiXCR, one entry per CDR3 protein. The sample shows 150,000 to 180,000 distinct CDR3 sequences, approximately 52% of them seen only once. Sequencing input: sorted CD4+, CD8+, or CD8+CD57+ T cells (not recorded which) from PBMCs. These receptors were obtained from a human donor with aplastic anemia.

The CDR3 nucleotides read TGTGCCAGCAGAGTGGACAGGGGGCCCTACGAGCAGTACTTC. Translated: CASRVDRGPYEQYF. The gene calls are TRBV2 and TRBJ2-7, with 11 bases lining up with TRBD1. J was trimmed by 2 bases and V by 6 bases; bases with no gene match: 3. From germline, CDR1 is SNHLY and CDR2 FYNNEI. The CDR3 covers 14 residues.

This clonotype was found a few times. The rearrangement uses TRBV2 and TRBJ1-2, with D hard to call. Per the germline V gene, CDR1 is SNHLY and CDR2 is FYNNEI. V gave up 1 base and J gave up 4 bases, with 13 bases separating them. This CDR3 region has 15 residues. The CDR3 loop reads CASSEDGSVSYGYTF. In DNA, the CDR3 is TGTGCCAGCAGTGAAGATGGTTCGGTGTCCTATGGCTACACCTTC.